Listed here are 5 T cell receptor beta chains from one sample, sequenced in a study of blood T cell repertoires in COVID-19 (TCRdb year 2020). Library method: the immunoSEQ multiplex PCR assay. TCRdb took this table from immuneACCESS and kept in-frame rearrangements with V and J called. Such tables lack part of the clones; where checked against another copy, unresolved V genes explain under half of the gap, and the rest is unexplained. This sample is represented by 350,000 to 400,000 clones; 88% of them were singletons. The biggest ten clones account for more than 1% of the sample. The sequenced sample consisted of PBMCs or T cells enriched from blood (not recorded which). The receptors were sampled from a young woman who had recovered from COVID-19.

V and J are TRBV30 and TRBJ1-1, with D perhaps matching TRBD1 (6 bases). Trimming shortened V by 5 bases and J by 1 base, and 11 bases separated the two germline ends. The V gene's germline CDR1 is GTSNPN and CDR2 SVGIG (reference sequence). CDR3 size: 13 residues. DNA of the CDR3: TGTGCCTGGTCGAGGGGACAGAACACTGAAGCTTTCTTT. Translation: CAWSRGQNTEAFF.

The chain has TRBV6-1 and TRBJ1-2, with D hard to call. The germline V and J ends were trimmed by 1 base and 4 bases, with 10 bases remaining between them. This CDR3 has 14 residues. Germline loops: CDR1 MNHNS, CDR2 SASEGT. The CDR3 protein is CASSEGPGSYGYTF. CDR3 nucleotide sequence: TGTGCCAGCAGTGAAGGGCCAGGATCCTATGGCTACACCTTC.

The genes are TRBV2 and TRBJ1-6, with a possible D match to TRBD1 (5 bases). Between the trimmed V and J ends, which lost 6 bases and 5 bases, there was a span of 11 bases. The CDR3 consists of 14 residues. Germline-derived CDR1 and CDR2 are SNHLY and FYNNEI. The CDR3 nucleotides read TGTGCCAGCAGGGACTGGGGGGATAATTCACCCCTCCACTTT. Its translation: CASRDWGDNSPLHF.

V usage is TRBV10-2 and J usage is TRBJ1-2; D is undetermined. The CDR3 consists of 12 residues. Trimming took off 4 bases at V and 8 bases at J, with 11 bases between the two ends. The germline CDR1 and CDR2 sequences are WSHSY and SAAADI. The CDR3 sequence: CASSGSPEGYTF. DNA of the CDR3: TGCGCCAGCAGTGGATCGCCGGAGGGCTACACCTTC.

The rearrangement links TRBV11-2 to TRBJ2-3, with a tentative D call TRBD1 (5 bases). Per germline, CDR1 SGHAT and CDR2 FQNNGV. Trimming cost V 5 bases and J 6 bases, with 18 bases left between them. The CDR3 is made up of 15 amino acids. CDR3: CASSPSGHADDTQYF. In nucleotides, the CDR3 is TGTGCCAGCAGCCCGTCAGGACACGCGGACGATACGCAGTATTTT.